The 30 T cell receptor beta chains in this list originate from one sample, sequenced in a study of shared clonotypes between healthy human individuals. Sequenced by immunoSEQ multiplex PCR; TCRdb stores in-frame clones only, minus some. The sample comprises 1 million to 1.2 million clones, 77% of which are singletons, and 0.89% rests with the top ten. The sequenced sample consisted of memory CD4+ T cells from PBMCs. Subset: CD45RA-negative fraction. The receptors derive from a man younger than 35 in good health. Some clones in this sample may be carry-over from other donors' samples.

J is TRBJ1-2 and V is TRBV7-2; D gene unclear. This CDR3 comprises 14 residues. V was pared by 2 bases and J by 8 bases, with 15 bases between. CDR1 is SGHTA, CDR2 FQGNSA, per germline. In DNA form, the CDR3 reads TGTGCCAGCAGCTTATTCGGAGAAGGCGGGGGCTACACCTTC. Protein sequence: CASSLFGEGGGYTF.

This sequence joins TRBV19 and TRBJ2-2; no definite D call. The V gene's germline CDR1 is LNHDA and CDR2 SQIVND (reference sequence). The V and J ends lost 7 bases and 4 bases respectively, with 13 bases between them. This CDR3 is built from 14 residues. The DNA of the CDR3 is TGTGCCAGTACCCTCAACCCCACCACCGGGGAGCTGTTTTTT. Protein product: CASTLNPTTGELFF.

In its sample, this clone was seen a few times. The chain joins TRBV9 to TRBJ2-3; TRBD2 aligns across 10 bases. Germline trimming cut 3 bases from V and 6 bases from J; bases unmatched to any gene: 13. The CDR3 is made up of 17 amino acids. Germline CDR1 reads SGDLS; CDR2 reads YYNGEE. The CDR3 nucleotides are TGTGCCAGCAGCGCTCGCTCAAGCGGGAGGGCCGGGGATACGCAGTATTTT. Its translation: CASSARSSGRAGDTQYF.

This clone was detected only a few times. The chain recombines TRBV2 with TRBJ2-5; D perhaps matches TRBD1 (6 bases). Looked up from germline, CDR1 is SNHLY and CDR2 is FYNNEI. This CDR3 is 13 amino acids long. V lost 5 bases and J 3 bases, leaving 10 bases between the germline ends. The CDR3 region is CASSTGIEETQYF. In nucleotides, the CDR3 is TGTGCCAGCAGTACAGGGATAGAAGAGACCCAGTACTTC.

The chain carries TRBV29-1 and TRBJ1-4; TRBD1 agrees at 8 bases. V shed 0 bases and J 8 bases; nucleotides not matched to a gene: 5. The length of the CDR3 is 14 residues. Germline assignment: CDR1 SQVTM and CDR2 ANQGSEA. The CDR3 reads CSVEEGTGGEKLFF. The CDR3 nucleotides are TGCAGCGTTGAAGAAGGGACAGGTGGCGAAAAACTGTTTTTT.

The rearrangement uses TRBV15 and TRBJ1-1; D not certain. V was pared by 0 bases and J by 0 bases, with 5 bases between. The germline V gene has CDR1 LNHNV and CDR2 YYDKDF (reference sequence). The CDR3 contains 14 residues. The CDR3: CATSRDLVNTEAFF. The CDR3 DNA follows: TGTGCCACCAGCAGAGATCTGGTGAACACTGAAGCTTTCTTT. The whole variable domain, filled in from reference TRBV15 and TRBJ1-1, reads DAMVIQNPRYQVTQFGKPVTLSCSQTLNHNVMYWYQQKSSQAPKLLFHYYDKDFNNEADTPDNFQSRRPNTSFCFLDIRSPGLGDTAMYLCATSRDLVNTEAFFGQGTRLTVV.

V usage is TRBV11-3 and J usage is TRBJ2-2; 9 bases align to TRBD2. Germline trimming cut 1 base from V and 3 bases from J; bases unmatched to any gene: 3. The CDR3 spans 16 residues. Germline-derived CDR1 and CDR2 are SGHNT and YENEEA. CDR3: CASSLVSGSHTGELFF. CDR3 sequence (DNA): TGTGCCAGCAGCTTAGTTAGCGGGAGCCACACCGGGGAGCTGTTTTTT.

The CDR3 here is CASSIGTSFGYTF. The CDR3 region has the DNA TGTGCCAGTAGTATCGGGACTTCTTTTGGCTACACCTTC. V usage is TRBV19 and J usage is TRBJ1-2; weak D call: TRBD1 (5 bases). Germline values: CDR1 LNHDA, CDR2 SQIVND (reference sequence). V lost 3 bases and J lost 7, with 12 bases in between. The CDR3 covers 13 residues.

In DNA form, the CDR3 reads TGTGCCAGCTCCCTGGAGGCAGATACGCAGTATTTT. As protein: CASSLEADTQYF. V usage is TRBV18 and J usage is TRBJ2-3; D is possibly TRBD2 (5 bases). This CDR3 has 12 amino acids. CDR1 is KGHSH, CDR2 LQKENI, per germline. With 6 bases removed from V and 4 bases from J, the gap between germline ends came to 8 bases.

For the CDR3, the DNA is TGTGCCAGCAGCAAACAGGGGCCCGTGCTTGACAATGAGCAGTTCTTC. Translated, it gives CASSKQGPVLDNEQFF. The chain carries TRBV7-2 and TRBJ2-1, with 7 bases identical to TRBD1. This CDR3 spans 16 amino acids. Trimming removed 5 bases from V and 5 bases from J; junction bases left unmatched: 12. Germline lookup yields CDR1 SGHTA and CDR2 FQGNSA.

The CDR3 sequence is CASGGREGLPGELFF. The CDR3 DNA follows: TGTGCCAGTGGCGGGCGGGAGGGCCTACCCGGGGAGCTGTTTTTT. This chain connects TRBV19 to TRBJ2-2; 9 positions agree with TRBD2. Per the germline V gene, CDR1 is LNHDA and CDR2 is SQIVND (reference sequence). V dropped 8 bases and J dropped 6; count of bases not matched to a gene: 10. The CDR3 has 15 residues.

About this clone: An end of the junction differs from the germline gene, which may be a read error. The chain couples TRBV10-3 to TRBJ2-5; TRBD1 aligns across 9 bases. Germline loops: CDR1 ENHRY, CDR2 SYGVKD. There are 16 residues in the CDR3. The CDR3 loop is CAISGGTGYPQETQHF. CDR3 nucleotides: TGTGCCATCAGTGGGGGGACAGGGTACCCACAAGAGACCCAGCACTTC.

J is TRBJ1-1 and V is TRBV11-3; possible D gene TRBD1, 6 bases. Germline CDR1 and CDR2: SGHNT and YENEEA. The CDR3 covers 16 residues. V was shortened by 5 bases and J by 3 bases, with 19 bases between the two germline ends. CDR3 nucleotide sequence: TGTGCCAGCAGCCCACGCGGGTGGGGGCGCGACACTGAAGCTTTCTTT. This translates into CASSPRGWGRDTEAFF.

The chain recombines TRBV2 with TRBJ2-3, with D uncertain. Trimming left V 5 bases short and J 3 bases short, with 6 bases between. CDR3 length equals 12 residues. Germline V gene data show CDR1 as SNHLY and CDR2 as FYNNEI. This CDR3 reads CASSYATDTQYF. The DNA of the CDR3 is TGTGCCAGCAGTTACGCGACAGATACGCAGTATTTT.

The chain is built from TRBV6-6 and TRBJ2-6, with D tentatively TRBD1 (5 bases). This CDR3 comprises 16 residues. Per the germline V gene, CDR1 is MNHNY and CDR2 is SVGAGI (reference sequence). Trimming took off 6 bases at V and 2 bases at J, with 14 bases between the two ends. CDR3 in amino acids: CASRPQGRAGANVLTF. The CDR3 bases are TGTGCCAGCAGACCTCAGGGAAGGGCTGGGGCCAACGTCCTGACTTTC.

The V gene is TRBV18, the J gene TRBJ2-7; 9 bases align to TRBD1. J was trimmed by 6 bases and V by 3 bases; bases with no gene match: 6. This CDR3 region has 14 residues. Germline CDR1 reads KGHSH; CDR2 reads LQKENI. The CDR3 reads CASSPGTGTGEQYF. Written as DNA, the CDR3 is TGTGCCAGCTCACCCGGGACAGGGACCGGCGAGCAGTACTTC.

This chain joins TRBV11-2 and TRBJ2-7; either TRBD1 or TRBD2 may fit D (6 bases each). V gave up 5 bases and J gave up 2 bases, with 19 bases separating them. The germline V gene encodes CDR1 SGHAT and CDR2 FQNNGV. The CDR3 loop spans 16 amino acids. The CDR3 loop reads CASSPPGAQGTYEQYF. The DNA of the CDR3 is TGTGCCAGCAGCCCACCGGGGGCCCAGGGGACCTACGAGCAGTACTTC.

J is TRBJ1-2 and V is TRBV28; D unclear. Germline lookup yields CDR1 MDHEN and CDR2 SYDVKM. This CDR3 spans 12 amino acids. Deletions cut 5 bases from V and 8 bases from J, with 12 bases between. Here the CDR3 DNA reads TGTGCCAGCAGTCTCCCCCCCTCGGGCTACACCTTC. Protein: CASSLPPSGYTF.

This chain links TRBV5-1 with TRBJ2-3; 8 bases line up with TRBD2. This CDR3 has 15 amino acids. CDR1 SGHRS and CDR2 YFSETQ come from the germline V gene. Losses at the gene ends were 0 bases for V and 2 bases for J; bases not matched to a gene: 2. For the CDR3, the DNA is TGCGCCAGCAGCTTGGCGGGGGGGGACACAGATACGCAGTATTTT. It specifies CASSLAGGDTDTQYF.

V usage is TRBV28 and J usage is TRBJ1-2; D is undetermined. The germline V gene has CDR1 MDHEN and CDR2 SYDVKM. The ends were cut back, 2 bases at V and 4 bases at J, with 8 bases in the middle. CDR3 length equals 13 residues. The CDR3 reads CASSLLVSYGYTF. The CDR3 nucleotides are TGTGCCAGCAGTTTACTAGTCAGCTATGGCTACACCTTC.

The chain links TRBV11-2 to TRBJ1-1; TRBD1 might be the D (6 bases). The germline V gene has CDR1 SGHAT and CDR2 FQNNGV. The V and J ends lost 3 bases and 11 bases respectively, with 13 bases between them. There are 12 residues in the CDR3. The CDR3 protein is CASSFNRVPAFF. DNA for the CDR3: TGTGCCAGCAGCTTCAACAGGGTACCGGCTTTCTTT.

This chain joins TRBV5-1 and TRBJ2-1; D unclear. V shed 0 bases and J shed 2 bases, with 3 bases lying between them. The CDR3 covers 13 residues. In germline, CDR1 is SGHRS, CDR2 YFSETQ. The CDR3, as DNA: TGCGCCAGCAGCTTGGTTGCCTACAATGAGCAGTTCTTC. It yields the protein CASSLVAYNEQFF.

The CDR3 region has the DNA TGTGCCAGCTCAATAGGGGAGTTTCAGGACGAGCAGTACTTC. It is translated as CASSIGEFQDEQYF. The rearrangement links TRBV6-5 to TRBJ2-7; D could derive from TRBD1 or TRBD2 (5 bases each). The V and J ends lost 8 bases and 5 bases respectively, with 19 bases between them. The germline V gene encodes CDR1 MNHEY and CDR2 SVGAGI. The CDR3 loop spans 14 amino acids.

J is TRBJ1-2 and V is TRBV30; D gene unclear. The CDR3 covers 11 residues. The V end lost 3 bases, the J end lost 8 bases, and 10 bases lay between the germline ends. In germline, CDR1 is GTSNPN, CDR2 SVGIG (reference sequence). CDR3 sequence: CAWSPGRGYTF. DNA of the CDR3: TGTGCCTGGAGCCCGGGGAGGGGCTACACCTTC.

V and J are TRBV5-1 and TRBJ1-2; 7 bases are shared with TRBD1. V shed 0 bases and J 5 bases; nucleotides not matched to a gene: 10. The CDR3 runs 16 residues. The V gene's germline CDR1 is SGHRS and CDR2 YFSETQ. The CDR3 sequence is CASSLGSGTVSYGYTF. The CDR3 region has the DNA TGCGCCAGCAGCTTGGGTTCCGGGACAGTGTCTTATGGCTACACCTTC.

This clone came up once. V usage is TRBV9 and J usage is TRBJ1-2; possibly TRBD1 for D (5 bases). Germline values: CDR1 SGDLS, CDR2 YYNGEE. CDR3 length equals 15 residues. Deletions cut 2 bases from V and 5 bases from J, with 16 bases between. CDR3 bases: TGTGCCAGCAGCGTGCGGGAAGGTAGGGGTTATGGCTACACCTTC. Its protein product is CASSVREGRGYGYTF.

The gene calls are TRBV29-1 and TRBJ1-2, with 8 positions matching TRBD1. The CDR3 runs 10 residues. Germline V CDR1 and CDR2: SQVTM, ANQGSEA. CDR3 DNA sequence: TGCACTACAGGGGGGGTCGGCTACACCTTC. Protein sequence: CTTGGVGYTF.

This clone was detected once. CDR3 DNA: TGTGCCAGCCACGCGGGGACAGGCCTTCTTCTGAGCTCTGGAAACACCATATATTTT. Amino acid sequence: CASHAGTGLLLSSGNTIYF. The gene calls are TRBV18 and TRBJ1-3, with TRBD1 matching over 8 bases. The germline V gene encodes CDR1 KGHSH and CDR2 LQKENI. This CDR3 comprises 19 residues. After removal of 8 bases from V and 0 bases from J, the junction contained 18 bases not matched to a gene. The full variable domain, its missing parts supplied by reference TRBV18 and TRBJ1-3, is NAGVMQNPRHLVRRRGQEARLRCSPMKGHSHVYWYRQLPEEGLKFMVYLQKENIIDESGMPKERFSAEFPKEGPSILRIQQVVRGDSAAYFCASHAGTGLLLSSGNTIYFGEGSWLTVV.

The V call is TRBV11-3, the J call TRBJ2-2; D perhaps matches TRBD2 (6 bases). Germline-derived CDR1 and CDR2 are SGHNT and YENEEA. This CDR3 contains 16 residues. V lost 4 bases and J lost 2, with 14 bases in between. CDR3 in amino acids: CASSSSRDSNTGELFF. The CDR3, as DNA: TGTGCCAGCAGCTCCTCGCGGGACTCAAACACCGGGGAGCTGTTTTTT.

This clone was seen once. V usage is TRBV11-3 and J usage is TRBJ2-3; D ambiguous. Germline CDR1 and CDR2: SGHNT and YENEEA. There are 12 residues in the CDR3. V dropped 6 bases and J dropped 5 bases, with 9 bases sitting between them. CDR3 residues: CASSLDLDTQYF. DNA for the CDR3: TGTGCCAGCAGTCTCGACTTAGATACGCAGTATTTT.